These 5 T cell receptor beta chains share one sample of origin, sequenced in a study of identical twins. Using its own MiXCR run on the 5' RACE reads, TCRdb lists one record per CDR3 protein. The sample has a few hundred thousand distinct CDR3 sequences, less than 9.5% seen once. The sample was also linked to a second study, of yellow fever vaccine responses in identical twins.

Input material: CD8+ T cells sorted from blood. The receptors derive from a woman aged 18-35 years in good health.

The CDR3 nucleotides read TGCAGTGCTTTCGACCCTTCTTCAGCACGGACCCAGTACTTC. Residues: CSAFDPSSARTQYF. The chain combines TRBV20-1 with TRBJ2-5; D uncertain. CDR3 length equals 14 residues. Deletions cut 5 bases from V and 7 bases from J, with 20 bases between. CDR1 DFQATT and CDR2 SNEGSKA come from the germline V gene (reference sequence).

Written as DNA, the CDR3 is TGTGCCAGCAGCCACCAACAGGGGACGAGCTCCTACGAGCAGTACTTC. Encoded protein: CASSHQQGTSSYEQYF. The V call is TRBV11-2, the J call TRBJ2-7; 7 bases map to TRBD1. The CDR3 loop spans 16 amino acids. V lost 5 bases and J lost 0; bases outside the gene matches: 10. Germline V gene data show CDR1 as SGHAT and CDR2 as FQNNGV. Based on the CDR3 plus reference TRBV11-2 and TRBJ2-7, the full variable domain is EAGVAQSPRYKIIEKRQSVAFWCNPISGHATLYWYQQILGQGPKLLIQFQNNGVVDDSQLPKDRFSAERLKGVDSTLKIQPAKLEDSAVYLCASSHQQGTSSYEQYFGPGTRLTVT.

This clonotype has only a few counts. V and J are TRBV2 and TRBJ2-1; 8 bases line up with TRBD2. CDR1 SNHLY and CDR2 FYNNEI come from the germline V gene. Germline trimming cut 8 bases from V and 5 bases from J; bases unmatched to any gene: 8. This CDR3 contains 14 residues. The DNA for the CDR3 is TGTGCCAGCCACGGGACTAGAGAGGACAATGAGCAGTTCTTC. It encodes CASHGTREDNEQFF.

As concerns this clonotype: A much larger clone is a single base away; this may be a read error. This sequence joins TRBV20-1 and TRBJ2-7; 7 bases map to TRBD2. Germline values: CDR1 DFQATT, CDR2 SNEGSKA (reference sequence). The CDR3 consists of 17 residues. CDR3 loop: CCASAGEGTSPPYEQYF. The CDR3 DNA sequence: TGCTGTGCTAGCGCCGGGGAGGGGACCTCACCCCCTTACGAGCAGTACTTC.

This clonotype was seen more than once but under ten times. V and J are TRBV29-1 and TRBJ2-2; D is uncertain. This CDR3 region has 13 residues. V lost 4 bases and J lost 1, with 7 bases in between. Germline CDR1 SQVTM, CDR2 ANQGSEA. The DNA of the CDR3 is TGCAGCGTTGGGGTAGGGAACACCGGGGAGCTGTTTTTT. Amino acids: CSVGVGNTGELFF.